One and the same sample provided the 6 T cell receptor beta chains below, sequenced in a study of CD8 T cells in ankylosing spondylitis. TCRdb re-called the 5' RACE reads through MiXCR, storing one row per CDR3 protein. The sample carries 50,000 to 70,000 distinct CDR3 sequences, about 6% recorded once. The sample taken for sequencing was synovial fluid, either unsorted or a sorted T cell fraction (not recorded which). The receptors originated from a male donor with ankylosing spondylitis.

This clonotype was counted between two and nine times. The chain carries TRBV18 and TRBJ2-7, with TRBD2 identical over 14 bases. The CDR3 is made up of 14 amino acids. Trimming at V came to 5 bases and at J to 7 bases, leaving 4 bases not matched to a gene. Germline V lookup: CDR1 KGHSH, CDR2 LQKENI. The CDR3 is CASSATSGREEQYF. The CDR3 DNA sequence: TGTGCCAGCTCAGCGACTAGCGGGAGGGAAGAGCAGTACTTC. Drawing the rest from reference TRBV18 and TRBJ2-7, the complete variable domain is NAGVMQNPRHLVRRRGQEARLRCSPMKGHSHVYWYRQLPEEGLKFMVYLQKENIIDESGMPKERFSAEFPKEGPSILRIQQVVRGDSAAYFCASSATSGREEQYFGPGTRLTVT.

There are many counts of this clonotype. This chain uses TRBV3-1 with TRBJ2-1, with D possibly TRBD1 on 6 matching bases. V was cut by 2 bases and J by 4 bases, with 15 bases left in between. Germline-derived CDR1 and CDR2 are LGHDT and YNNKEL (reference sequence). This CDR3 spans 16 amino acids. This CDR3 is CASSQSGASAYNEQFF. DNA of the CDR3: TGTGCCAGCAGCCAATCAGGGGCAAGCGCGTACAATGAGCAGTTCTTC.

In this sample, this clonotype turned up a few times. This sequence joins TRBV18 and TRBJ2-7; D perhaps matches TRBD1 (5 bases). Germline V lookup: CDR1 KGHSH, CDR2 LQKENI. The CDR3 loop spans 13 amino acids. V was shortened by 5 bases and J by 6 bases, with 14 bases between the two germline ends. The chain's CDR3 is CASSLDTASEQYF. The CDR3 bases are TGTGCCAGCTCATTGGACACAGCAAGCGAGCAGTACTTC.

In this sample, this clonotype turned up a few times. The rearrangement links TRBV7-8 to TRBJ2-5; D is unresolved. Germline CDR1 SGHVS, CDR2 FQNEAQ. The length of the CDR3 is 11 residues. The ends were cut back, 8 bases at V and 1 base at J, with 5 bases in the middle. CDR3 sequence (DNA): TGTGCCAGCTCAGTCCAAGAGACCCAGTACTTC. It translates to CASSVQETQYF.

Many counts were recorded for this clonotype. The rearrangement joins TRBV28 to TRBJ2-1; 9 nucleotides match TRBD2. The CDR3 is 15 amino acids. The junction had 6 bases not matched to a gene; V was cut back by 4 bases and J by 5 bases. Germline V gene lookup returns CDR1 MDHEN and CDR2 SYDVKM. CDR3 coding DNA: TGTGCCAGCAGTTCCATAGCGGGAGTCGACAATGAGCAGTTCTTC. Protein product: CASSSIAGVDNEQFF. Full variable domain (missing parts from reference TRBV28 and TRBJ2-1): DVKVTQSSRYLVKRTGEKVFLECVQDMDHENMFWYRQDPGLGLRLIYFSYDVKMKEKGDIPEGYSVSREKKERFSLILESASTNQTSMYLCASSSIAGVDNEQFFGPGTRLTVL.

This clonotype showed up many times. J is TRBJ1-1 and V is TRBV6-2 or TRBV6-3; TRBD1 matches at 9 bases. Germline V gene sequence: CDR1 MNHEY, CDR2 SVGEGT. There are 15 residues in the CDR3. Germline trimming cut 2 bases from V and 6 bases from J; bases unmatched to any gene: 7. Written as DNA, the CDR3 is TGTGCCAGCAGTTACCTGGGACAGGGTCTCGCTGAAGCTTTCTTT. Protein: CASSYLGQGLAEAFF.